The T cell receptor (beta chain) described here comes from a study of beta chain features in type 1 diabetes. Notes on the study in general: Since sequencing was performed on cDNA, cells with high TCR expression could be over-represented.

V lost 4 bases and J 6 bases, leaving 19 bases between the germline ends. The CDR3 runs to 15 residues. Germline V lookup: CDR1 SNHLY, CDR2 FYNNEI. On this clone itself: Its antigen is unidentified.

Since all of the isolated RNA was reverse transcribed, expressed TCRB transcripts were what got sequenced. TCRdb keeps only in-frame clones here, not all; method: immunoSEQ multiplex PCR. The table has about 290,000 clones, 8% seen once; the top ten hold roughly 0.94%. This sequence originates from a woman aged 18-30 years in good health. Sequenced material: central memory CD4+ T cells from blood. The chain employs TRBV2 and TRBJ2-7; tentatively, D is TRBD2 (5 bases). In DNA, the CDR3 is TGTGCCAGCAGTGCGGGGTTATCCGGTCCGCGCGAGCAGTACTTC. Translation: CASSAGLSGPREQYF.